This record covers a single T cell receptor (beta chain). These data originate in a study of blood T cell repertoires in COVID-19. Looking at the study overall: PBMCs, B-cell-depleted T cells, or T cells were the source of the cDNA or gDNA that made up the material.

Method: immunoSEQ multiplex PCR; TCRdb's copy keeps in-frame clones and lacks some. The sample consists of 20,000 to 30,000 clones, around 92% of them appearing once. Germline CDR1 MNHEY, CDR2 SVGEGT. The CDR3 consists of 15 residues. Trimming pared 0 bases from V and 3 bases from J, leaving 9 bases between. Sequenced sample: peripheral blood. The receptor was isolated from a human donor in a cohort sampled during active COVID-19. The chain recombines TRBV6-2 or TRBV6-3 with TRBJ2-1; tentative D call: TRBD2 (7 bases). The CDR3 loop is CASSYSGGRYNEQFF. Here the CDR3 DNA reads TGTGCCAGCAGTTACTCGGGGGGGCGCTACAATGAGCAGTTCTTC.